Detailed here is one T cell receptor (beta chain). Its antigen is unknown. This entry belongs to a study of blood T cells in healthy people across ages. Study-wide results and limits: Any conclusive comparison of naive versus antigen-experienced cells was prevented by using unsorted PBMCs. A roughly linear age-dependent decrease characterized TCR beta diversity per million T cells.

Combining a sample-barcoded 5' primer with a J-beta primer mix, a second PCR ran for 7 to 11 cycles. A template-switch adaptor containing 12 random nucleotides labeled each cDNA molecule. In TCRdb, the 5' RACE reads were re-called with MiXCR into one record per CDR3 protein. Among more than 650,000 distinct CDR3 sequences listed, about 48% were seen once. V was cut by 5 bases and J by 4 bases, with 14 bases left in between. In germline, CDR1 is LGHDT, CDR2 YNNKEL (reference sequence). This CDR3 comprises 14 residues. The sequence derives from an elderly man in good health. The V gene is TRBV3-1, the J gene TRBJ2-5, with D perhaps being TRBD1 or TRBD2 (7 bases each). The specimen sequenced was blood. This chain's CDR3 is CASSDPGGVETQYF. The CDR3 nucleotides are TGTGCCAGCAGCGATCCAGGGGGGGTAGAGACCCAGTACTTC.